What follows describes a single T cell receptor (beta chain). Its antigen is unidentified. The sample comes from a study of tumor-infiltrating lymphocytes in primary liver carcinoma. Turning to the study itself: Surgical resection was the treatment these patients received for primary liver carcinoma. Patients included men and women of 30 to 69 years. Study-wide results and caveats: Tumor top-250-clone fraction significantly exceeded that of blood (p = 0.039).

The CDR3 spans 16 residues. V gave up 1 base and J gave up 5 bases, with 17 bases separating them. CDR1 is LGHNA, CDR2 YNFKEQ, per germline. TCR beta cDNA was made from 450 to 500 ng total RNA with a constant-region primer. Three nested multiplex PCR rounds, a slightly modified ARM-PCR, produced the libraries for TCR beta. The opening two PCR rounds, around 10 cycles each, paired TRBV1-TRBV30 forward primers with a C-beta reverse primer. Each CDR3 protein gets one entry after TCRdb re-called the multiplex PCR reads with MiXCR. The data hold fewer than 400,000 distinct CDR3 sequences, with 50% to 60% observed a single time. The authors took blood RNA from unsorted whole blood and also extracted germline DNA.

This sequence joins TRBV4-2 and TRBJ2-5; possible D gene TRBD1, 6 bases. Material for sequencing was peripheral blood. The sequence came from a woman aged 30 to 39 with primary liver carcinoma and hepatitis B virus infection. CDR3 region: CASSQARGGEGETQYF. The CDR3 DNA follows: TGTGCCAGCAGCCAAGCGCGAGGGGGAGAAGGGGAGACCCAGTACTTC.